A selection of T cell receptor beta chains follows, all from one sample in a study of shared clonotypes between healthy human individuals. Here immunoSEQ multiplex PCR was the method, and the copy in TCRdb shows in-frame clones only, minus some. The table includes fewer than 600,000 clones, 75% to 85% detected once. Sequencing was performed on PBMCs. These receptors all come from a woman aged 40 to 55 in good health. Some clones in this sample may be carry-over from other donors' samples. Both conserved end residues are part of each CDR3. The D gene is left open where the match is weak. The size entry is marked missing in some rows and otherwise reads once, few, many or a size class.

v_gene	abundance	j_gene	d_gene	CDR3nt	CDR3aa
TRBV7-9	-	TRBJ2-5	TRBD2	TGTGCCATCAAACCGGGACTAGCGGAAACTCAAGAGACCCAGTACTTC	CAIKPGLAETQETQYF
TRBV11-2	-	TRBJ2-3	-	TGTGCCAGTGGAAGGGGCACAGATACGCAGTATTTT	CASGRGTDTQYF
TRBV28	-	TRBJ1-3	-	TGTGCCAGCATTCCACGGGGGGTCGGAAACACCATATATTTT	CASIPRGVGNTIYF
TRBV5-1	-	TRBJ2-1	TRBD1	TGCGCCAGCAGCTTGGCCGGGACAGGGGAAAATGAGCAGTTCTTC	CASSLAGTGENEQFF
TRBV30	-	TRBJ1-1	TRBD1	TGTGCCTGGAGACAAGGGACAGGGGAAAGGAACACTGAAGCTTTCTTT	CAWRQGTGERNTEAFF
TRBV7-6	-	TRBJ2-5	-	TGTGCCAGCAGCTCAACTGGCTCCCGCGGAGGAGCCCAGTACTTC	CASSSTGSRGGAQYF
TRBV19	-	TRBJ2-1	TRBD2	TGTGCCAGTAGGCGGGAGGCCGGTTATGAGCAGTTCTTC	CASRREAGYEQFF
TRBV28	few	TRBJ2-3	-	TGTGCCAGCAGTACGCGACGAGACGGAGATACGCAGTATTTT	CASSTRRDGDTQYF
TRBV19	-	TRBJ2-7	-	TGTGCCAGTAGCCCGTATCCCAGTTTAGGATCCTACGAGCAGTACTTC	CASSPYPSLGSYEQYF
TRBV27	-	TRBJ2-7	-	TGTGCCAGCAGCTGGAGCTCTAGGGGGGAGGGACAGTACTTC	CASSWSSRGEGQYF
TRBV11-2	-	TRBJ2-3	-	TGTGCCAGCAACTCCCAAGTCACAGATACGCAGTATTTT	CASNSQVTDTQYF
TRBV7-2	-	TRBJ2-7	TRBD2	TGTGCCAGCAGCTTAGTAGGGGCGGGAGGCCGCTACGAGCAGTACTTC	CASSLVGAGGRYEQYF
TRBV4-2	-	TRBJ2-7	TRBD2	TGTGCCAGCAGCCGACCCTCGGGGCTAGCGGGGACCTACGAGCAGTACTTC	CASSRPSGLAGTYEQYF
TRBV19	-	TRBJ1-3	-	TGTGCCAGTAGGAACGGTATGTCTGGAAACACCATATATTTT	CASRNGMSGNTIYF
TRBV28	-	TRBJ2-2	-	TGTGCCAGCAGCCAAAAGACCGGGGAGCTGTTTTTT	CASSQKTGELFF
TRBV19	-	TRBJ2-1	TRBD2	TGTGCCAGTAACGGGGAGGGGATCTACAATGAGCAGTTCTTC	CASNGEGIYNEQFF
TRBV28	-	TRBJ2-3	-	TGTGCCAGCAGCCCACAAATCTCCGGGAACACAGATACGCAGTATTTT	CASSPQISGNTDTQYF
TRBV6-5	-	TRBJ1-6	-	TGTGCCACCCGGAGGGGAGCTGATTCACCCCTCCACTTT	CATRRGADSPLHF
TRBV7-3	-	TRBJ2-1	-	TGTGCCAGCAGCTTAGGTCCTAGAGACAATGAGCAGTTCTTC	CASSLGPRDNEQFF
TRBV28	-	TRBJ1-1	TRBD1	TGTGCCAGCAGACCGCAGACAGGGGGGGGCACTGAAGCTTTCTTT	CASRPQTGGGTEAFF
TRBV1	once	TRBJ2-3	-	TGCACCAGCAGCCACCACAGGCGAGGCACAGATACGCAGTATTTT	CTSSHHRRGTDTQYF
TRBV30	-	TRBJ2-1	TRBD2	TGTGCCTGGTGGCTGAAAAAGCGGGAGGGCCTTAATGAGCAGTTCTTC	CAWWLKKREGLNEQFF
TRBV6-6	-	TRBJ2-5	TRBD2	TGTGCCAGCAGTTACTCGAGACTAGCGGGAGAGACCCAGTACTTC	CASSYSRLAGETQYF
TRBV28	-	TRBJ2-7	TRBD1	TGTGCCAGCAGTTTAGGGACAGGGGCCTACGAGCAGTACTTC	CASSLGTGAYEQYF
TRBV5-4	-	TRBJ2-1	-	TGTGCCAGCAGCCCACGACAGATATCCTACAATGAGCAGTTCTTC	CASSPRQISYNEQFF
TRBV9	few	TRBJ2-1	TRBD2	TGTGCCAGCAGCGTGGGACTAGCGACGGGTGAGCAGTTCTTC	CASSVGLATGEQFF
TRBV6-4	few	TRBJ2-3	-	TGTGCCAGCAGTGAGAGTGCAGGGCCAGATACGCAGTATTTT	CASSESAGPDTQYF
TRBV19	-	TRBJ2-1	-	TGTGCCAGTAACCCAACGGGCGCCTCCTACAATGAGCAGTTCTTC	CASNPTGASYNEQFF
TRBV11-2	-	TRBJ2-2	TRBD2	TGTGCCAGCTGCGCCCAAACTAGCGACCGCGTGTGGGTCGGGGAGCTGTTTTTT	CASCAQTSDRVWVGELFF
TRBV7-2	few	TRBJ2-2	TRBD2	TGTGCCAGCAGCTACACTAGCGGCACCGGGGAGCTGTTTTTT	CASSYTSGTGELFF
TRBV5-1	-	TRBJ2-5	TRBD2	TGCGCCAGCAGCTTGACTAGCGGGTACCAAGAGACCCAGTACTTC	CASSLTSGYQETQYF
TRBV11-3	-	TRBJ2-2	TRBD2	TGTGCCAGTAGCCAAAGTCCGGGACTAGGTATCACCGGGGAGCTGTTTTTT	CASSQSPGLGITGELFF
TRBV4-2	-	TRBJ1-4	TRBD1	TGTGCCAGCAGCCGCGAGGGACAGTCGAATGAAAAACTGTTTTTT	CASSREGQSNEKLFF
TRBV4-1	-	TRBJ1-4	TRBD1	TGCGCCAGCAGCAAGGACAATACAGGGGGAACTAATGAAAAACTGTTTTTT	CASSKDNTGGTNEKLFF
TRBV27	-	TRBJ2-2	TRBD1	TGTGCCAGCAGTTTAAGGGGGACAGGAGGAGGCGGGGAGCTGTTTTTT	CASSLRGTGGGGELFF
TRBV11-2	-	TRBJ2-1	-	TGTGCCAGCATGAGGGGATATGACTCCTACAATGAGCAGTTCTTC	CASMRGYDSYNEQFF
TRBV19	few	TRBJ1-5	-	TGTGCCAGTAATATACAGGGTAGCAATCAGCCCCAGCATTTT	CASNIQGSNQPQHF
TRBV28	-	TRBJ1-2	-	TGTGCCAGCAGTTCCCCTAACTATGGCTACACCTTC	CASSSPNYGYTF
TRBV7-8	-	TRBJ2-6	-	TGTGCCAGCAGCTTAGGGACCGCCGTGGGCTCTGGGGCCAACGTCCTGACTTTC	CASSLGTAVGSGANVLTF
TRBV9	-	TRBJ1-2	-	TGTGCCAGCAGCGAACCACGAGAGGGCTACACCTTC	CASSEPREGYTF
TRBV2	-	TRBJ2-6	TRBD1	TGTGCCAGCGCCTATCACCGGGCTGAGGGGGCCGGCCCGTGGGGGCTCGGGGCCAACGTCCTGACTTTC	CASAYHRAEGAGPWGLGANVLTF
TRBV10-2	-	TRBJ2-7	-	TGCGCCAGCAGTGAGGCCGGGTCGGGCGAGCAGTACTTC	CASSEAGSGEQYF
TRBV10-1	once	TRBJ2-1	TRBD2	TGCGCCAGCAGTGACGGTAGCGGGACTTACAATGAGCAGTTCTTC	CASSDGSGTYNEQFF